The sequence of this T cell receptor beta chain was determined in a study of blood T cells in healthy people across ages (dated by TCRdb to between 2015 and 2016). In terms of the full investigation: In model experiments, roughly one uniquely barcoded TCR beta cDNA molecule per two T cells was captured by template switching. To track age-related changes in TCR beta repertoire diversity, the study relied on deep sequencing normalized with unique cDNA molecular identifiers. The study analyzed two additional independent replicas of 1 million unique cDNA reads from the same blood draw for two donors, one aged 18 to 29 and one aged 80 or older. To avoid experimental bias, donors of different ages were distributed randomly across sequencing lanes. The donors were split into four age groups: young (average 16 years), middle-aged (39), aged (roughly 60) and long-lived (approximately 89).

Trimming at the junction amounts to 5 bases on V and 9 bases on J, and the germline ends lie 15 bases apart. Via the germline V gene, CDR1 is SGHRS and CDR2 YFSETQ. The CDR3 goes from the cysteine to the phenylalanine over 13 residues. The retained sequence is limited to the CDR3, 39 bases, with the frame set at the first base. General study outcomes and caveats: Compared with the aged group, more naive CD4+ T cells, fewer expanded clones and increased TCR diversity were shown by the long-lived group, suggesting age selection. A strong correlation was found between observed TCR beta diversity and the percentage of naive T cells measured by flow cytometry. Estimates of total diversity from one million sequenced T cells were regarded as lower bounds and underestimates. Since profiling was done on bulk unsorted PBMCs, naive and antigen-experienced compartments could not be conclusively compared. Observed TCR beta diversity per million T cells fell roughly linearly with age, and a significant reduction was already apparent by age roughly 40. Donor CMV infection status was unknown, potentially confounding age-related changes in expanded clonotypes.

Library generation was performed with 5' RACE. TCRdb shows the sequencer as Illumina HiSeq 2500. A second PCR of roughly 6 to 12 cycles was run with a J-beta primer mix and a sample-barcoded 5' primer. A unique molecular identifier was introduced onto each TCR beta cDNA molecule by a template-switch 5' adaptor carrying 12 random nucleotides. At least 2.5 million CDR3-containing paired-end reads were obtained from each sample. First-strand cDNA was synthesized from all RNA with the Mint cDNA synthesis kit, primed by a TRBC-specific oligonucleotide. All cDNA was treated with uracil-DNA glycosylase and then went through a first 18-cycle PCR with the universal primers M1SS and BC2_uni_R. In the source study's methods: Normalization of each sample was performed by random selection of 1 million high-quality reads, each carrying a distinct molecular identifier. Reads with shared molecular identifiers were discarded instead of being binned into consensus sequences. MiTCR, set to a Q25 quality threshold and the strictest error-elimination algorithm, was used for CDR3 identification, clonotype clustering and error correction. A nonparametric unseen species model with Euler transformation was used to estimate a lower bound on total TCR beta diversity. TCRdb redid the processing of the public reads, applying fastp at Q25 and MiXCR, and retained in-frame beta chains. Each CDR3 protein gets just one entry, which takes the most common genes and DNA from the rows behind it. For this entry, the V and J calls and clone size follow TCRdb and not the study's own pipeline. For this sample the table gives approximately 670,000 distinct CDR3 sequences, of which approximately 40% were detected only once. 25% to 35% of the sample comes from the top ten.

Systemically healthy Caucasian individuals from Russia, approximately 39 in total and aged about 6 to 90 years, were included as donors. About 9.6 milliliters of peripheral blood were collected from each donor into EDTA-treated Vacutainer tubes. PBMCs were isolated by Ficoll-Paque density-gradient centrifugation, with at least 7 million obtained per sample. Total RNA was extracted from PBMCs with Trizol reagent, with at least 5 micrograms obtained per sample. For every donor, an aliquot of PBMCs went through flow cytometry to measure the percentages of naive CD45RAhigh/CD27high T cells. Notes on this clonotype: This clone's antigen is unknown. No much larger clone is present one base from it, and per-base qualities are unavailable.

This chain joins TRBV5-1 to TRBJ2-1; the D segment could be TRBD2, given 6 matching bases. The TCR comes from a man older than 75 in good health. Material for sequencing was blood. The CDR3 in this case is CASREGRVGEQFF. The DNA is TGCGCCAGCAGGGAGGGCCGAGTTGGTGAGCAGTTCTTC.